This TCR beta chain was retrieved from a study of T cells in Graves' hyperthyroidism and ophthalmopathy. About the research overall: Sampling of peripheral blood happened at initial diagnosis, prior to any treatment. Whole-study results and caveats: Ophthalmopathy cases were set apart from stable hyperthyroidism by a 13 V-J model. In the blood, most expanded thyroid clonotypes above 0.001 appeared as well.

Germline-derived CDR1 and CDR2 are SGHVS and FNYEAQ. This CDR3 spans 14 amino acids. The V end was cut by 3 bases, the J end by 4 bases, with 13 bases between. A note on this clonotype: The target antigen is unknown.

Together with thyroid ultrasound, orbital computed tomography, serum thyroxine and TRAb, clinical symptoms were used for diagnoses. The source material, RNA transcripts, was used to amplify TCR beta CDR3 regions. The HTBI primer set drove a first-round RT-PCR of the TCR CDR3. TCRdb called the multiplex PCR reads again in MiXCR, with one record for every CDR3 protein. The sample consists of hundreds of thousands of distinct CDR3 sequences, roughly 14% of them appearing once. The chain is built from TRBV7-6 and TRBJ2-7; D is tentatively TRBD1 or TRBD2 (5 bases each). Source material: blood. This receptor was identified in a man aged 18 to 29 with Graves' ophthalmopathy. The CDR3 loop reads CASSFWQGGYEQYF. CDR3 sequence (DNA): TGTGCCAGCAGCTTTTGGCAGGGCGGGTACGAGCAGTACTTC.